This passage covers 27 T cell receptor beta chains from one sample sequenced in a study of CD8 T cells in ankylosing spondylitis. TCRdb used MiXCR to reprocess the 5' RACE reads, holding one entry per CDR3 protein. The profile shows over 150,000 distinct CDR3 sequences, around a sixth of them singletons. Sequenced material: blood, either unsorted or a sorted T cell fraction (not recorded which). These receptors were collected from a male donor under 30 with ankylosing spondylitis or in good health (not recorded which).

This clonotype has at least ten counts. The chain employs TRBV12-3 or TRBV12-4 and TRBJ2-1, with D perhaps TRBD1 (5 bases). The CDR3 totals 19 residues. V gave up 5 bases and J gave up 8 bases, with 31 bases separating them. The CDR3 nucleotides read TGTGCCAGCAGTCCCCGGACACCCCATTCCAGACCTCCCCTCCATGAGCAGTTCTTC. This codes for CASSPRTPHSRPPLHEQFF.

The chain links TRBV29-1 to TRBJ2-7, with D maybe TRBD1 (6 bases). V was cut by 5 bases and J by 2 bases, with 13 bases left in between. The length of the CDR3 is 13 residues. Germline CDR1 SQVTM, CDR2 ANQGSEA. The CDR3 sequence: CSVISGQTYEQYF. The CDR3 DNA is TGCAGCGTTATTTCCGGACAGACCTACGAGCAGTACTTC.

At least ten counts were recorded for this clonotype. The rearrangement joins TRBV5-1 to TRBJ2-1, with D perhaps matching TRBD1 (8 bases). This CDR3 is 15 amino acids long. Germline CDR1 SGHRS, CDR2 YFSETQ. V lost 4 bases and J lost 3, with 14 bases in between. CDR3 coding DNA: TGCGCCAGCAGCCTAACAGGGGGGGTCTACAATGAGCAGTTCTTC. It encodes CASSLTGGVYNEQFF.

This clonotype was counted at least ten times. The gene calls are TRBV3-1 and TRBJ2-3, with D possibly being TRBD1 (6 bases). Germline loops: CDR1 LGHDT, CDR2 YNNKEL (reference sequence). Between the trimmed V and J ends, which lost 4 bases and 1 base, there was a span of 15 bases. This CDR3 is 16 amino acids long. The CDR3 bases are TGTGCCAGCAGCCGGAAACAGGGATACGGCACAGATACGCAGTATTTT. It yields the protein CASSRKQGYGTDTQYF.

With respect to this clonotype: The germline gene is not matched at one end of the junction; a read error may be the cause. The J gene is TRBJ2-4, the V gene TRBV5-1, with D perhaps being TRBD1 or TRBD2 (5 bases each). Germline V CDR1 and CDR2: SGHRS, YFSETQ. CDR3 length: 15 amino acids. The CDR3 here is CASSLGDLAKNIRYF. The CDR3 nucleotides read TGCGCCAGCAGCTTGGGGGACCTAGCCAAAAACATTCGGTACTTC.

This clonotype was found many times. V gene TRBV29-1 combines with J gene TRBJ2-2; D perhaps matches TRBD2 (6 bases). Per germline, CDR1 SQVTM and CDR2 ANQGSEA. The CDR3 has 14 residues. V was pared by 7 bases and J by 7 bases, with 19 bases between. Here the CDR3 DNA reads TGCAGCGCCGGGGGACGAATTAATAACGGGGAGCTGTTTTTT. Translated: CSAGGRINNGELFF.

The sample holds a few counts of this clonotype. CDR3 sequence reads: CASRSLATADTQYF. DNA of the CDR3: TGTGCCAGCAGGTCTCTTGCCACGGCAGATACGCAGTATTTT. The rearrangement joins TRBV11-2 to TRBJ2-3; D is uncertain. Trimming removed 6 bases from V and 4 bases from J, with 14 bases in between. Germline V gene sequence: CDR1 SGHAT, CDR2 FQNNGV. The CDR3 sequence is 14 residues long.

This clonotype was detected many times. This CDR3 is CASSDSASGNTGELFF. The CDR3 DNA is TGTGCCAGCAGTGACTCAGCTAGCGGGAACACCGGGGAGCTGTTTTTT. The chain recombines TRBV6-4 with TRBJ2-2; 7 bases fit TRBD2. The trim removed 0 bases at V and 1 base at J, leaving 2 bases unmatched. This CDR3 region has 16 residues. Looked up from germline, CDR1 is MRHNA and CDR2 is SNTAGT.

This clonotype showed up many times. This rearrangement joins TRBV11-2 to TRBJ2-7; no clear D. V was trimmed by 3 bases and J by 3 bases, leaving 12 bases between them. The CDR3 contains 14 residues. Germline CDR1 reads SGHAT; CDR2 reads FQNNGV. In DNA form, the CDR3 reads TGTGCCAGCAGCTTGACCGGTGGGGTCTACGAGCAGTACGTC. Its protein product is CASSLTGGVYEQYV.

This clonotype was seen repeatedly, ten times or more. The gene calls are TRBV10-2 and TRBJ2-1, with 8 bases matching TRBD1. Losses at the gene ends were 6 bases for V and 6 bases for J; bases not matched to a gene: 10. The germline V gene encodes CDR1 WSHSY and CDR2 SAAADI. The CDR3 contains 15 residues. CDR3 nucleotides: TGCGCCAGCAGCTTAGGGACAGGAGGCGGCAATGAGCAGTTCTTC. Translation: CASSLGTGGGNEQFF.

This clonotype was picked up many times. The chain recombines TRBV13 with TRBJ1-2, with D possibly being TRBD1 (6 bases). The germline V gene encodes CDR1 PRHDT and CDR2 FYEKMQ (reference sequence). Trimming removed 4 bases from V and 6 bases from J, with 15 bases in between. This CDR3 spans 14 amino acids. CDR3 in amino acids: CASSSRGQSHGYTF. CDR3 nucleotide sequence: TGTGCCAGCAGCTCCCGAGGACAGAGCCATGGCTACACCTTC.

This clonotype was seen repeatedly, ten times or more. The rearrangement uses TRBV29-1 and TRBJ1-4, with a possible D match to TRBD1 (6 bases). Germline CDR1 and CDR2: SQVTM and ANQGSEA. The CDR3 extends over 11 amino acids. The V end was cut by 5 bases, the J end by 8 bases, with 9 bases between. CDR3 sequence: CSVRGGEKLFF. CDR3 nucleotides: TGCAGCGTTAGAGGGGGAGAAAAACTGTTTTTT.

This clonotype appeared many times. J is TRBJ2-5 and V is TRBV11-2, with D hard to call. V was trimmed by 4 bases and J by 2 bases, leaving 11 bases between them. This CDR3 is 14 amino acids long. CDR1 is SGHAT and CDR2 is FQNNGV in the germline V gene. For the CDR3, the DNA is TGTGCCAGCAGCTACACCTTACAACAAGAGACCCAGTACTTC. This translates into CASSYTLQQETQYF.

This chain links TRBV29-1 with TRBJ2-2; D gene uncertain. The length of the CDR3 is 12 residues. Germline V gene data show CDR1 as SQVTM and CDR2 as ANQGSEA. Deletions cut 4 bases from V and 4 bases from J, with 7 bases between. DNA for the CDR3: TGCAGCGTTGCTGTTCCCACCGGGGAGCTGTTTTTT. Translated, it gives CSVAVPTGELFF.

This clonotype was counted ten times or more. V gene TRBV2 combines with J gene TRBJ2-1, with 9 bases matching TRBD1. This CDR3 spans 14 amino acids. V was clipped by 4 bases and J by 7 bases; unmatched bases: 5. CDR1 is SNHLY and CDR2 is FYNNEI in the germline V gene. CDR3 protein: CASSAGTGFNEQFF. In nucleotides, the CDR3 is TGTGCCAGCAGTGCCGGGACAGGGTTTAATGAGCAGTTCTTC.

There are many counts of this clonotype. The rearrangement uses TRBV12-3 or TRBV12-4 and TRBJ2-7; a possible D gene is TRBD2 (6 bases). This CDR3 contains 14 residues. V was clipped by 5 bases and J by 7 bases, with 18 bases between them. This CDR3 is CASSPTGTAWEQYF. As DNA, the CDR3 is TGTGCCAGCAGTCCAACCGGGACTGCCTGGGAGCAGTACTTC.

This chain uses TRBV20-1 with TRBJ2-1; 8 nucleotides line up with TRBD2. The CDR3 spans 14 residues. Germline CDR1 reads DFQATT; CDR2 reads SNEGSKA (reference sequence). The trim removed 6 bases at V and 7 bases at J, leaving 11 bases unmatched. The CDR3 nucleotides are TGCAGTGCCCTTAGCGGGAATGGCCCAAATGAGCAGTTCTTC. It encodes CSALSGNGPNEQFF.

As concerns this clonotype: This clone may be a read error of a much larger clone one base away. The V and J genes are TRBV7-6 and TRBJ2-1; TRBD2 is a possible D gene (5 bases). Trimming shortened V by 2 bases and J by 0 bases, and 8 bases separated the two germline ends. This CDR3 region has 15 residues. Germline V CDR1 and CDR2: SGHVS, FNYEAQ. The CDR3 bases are TGTGCCAGCAGCTTATGGGAGAGCTCCTACAATGAGCAGTTCTTC. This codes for CASSLWESSYNEQFF.

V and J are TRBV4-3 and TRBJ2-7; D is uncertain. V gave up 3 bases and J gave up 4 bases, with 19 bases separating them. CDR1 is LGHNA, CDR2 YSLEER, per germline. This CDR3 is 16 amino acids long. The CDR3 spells CASSHNLRTENYEQYF. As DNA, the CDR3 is TGCGCCAGCAGCCACAACCTGAGGACGGAGAATTACGAGCAGTACTTC.

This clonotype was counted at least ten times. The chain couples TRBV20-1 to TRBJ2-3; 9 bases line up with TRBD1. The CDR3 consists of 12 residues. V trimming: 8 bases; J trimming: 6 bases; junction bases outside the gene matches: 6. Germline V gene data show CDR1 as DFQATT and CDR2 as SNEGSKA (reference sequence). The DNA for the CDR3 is TGCAGTCCTTGGACAGGGGAGGATACGCAGTATTTT. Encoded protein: CSPWTGEDTQYF.

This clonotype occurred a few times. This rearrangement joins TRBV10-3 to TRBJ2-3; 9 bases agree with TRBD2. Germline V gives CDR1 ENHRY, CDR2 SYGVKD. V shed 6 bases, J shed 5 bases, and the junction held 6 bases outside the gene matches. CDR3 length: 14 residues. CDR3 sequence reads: CAISRLAEEDTQYF. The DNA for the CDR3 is TGTGCCATCAGCCGACTAGCGGAAGAAGATACGCAGTATTTT.

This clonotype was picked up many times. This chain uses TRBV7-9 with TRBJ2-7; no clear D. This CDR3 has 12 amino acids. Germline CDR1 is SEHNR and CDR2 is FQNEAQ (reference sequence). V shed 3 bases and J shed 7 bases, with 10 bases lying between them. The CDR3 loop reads CASSFASTEQYV. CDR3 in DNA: TGTGCCAGCAGCTTCGCTTCTACGGAGCAGTACGTC.

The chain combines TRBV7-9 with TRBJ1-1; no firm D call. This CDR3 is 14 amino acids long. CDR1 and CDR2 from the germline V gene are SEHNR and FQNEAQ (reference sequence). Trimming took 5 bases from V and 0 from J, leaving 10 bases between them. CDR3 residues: CASSPAPLNTEAFF. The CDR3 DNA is TGTGCCAGCAGCCCCGCCCCCCTGAACACTGAAGCTTTCTTT. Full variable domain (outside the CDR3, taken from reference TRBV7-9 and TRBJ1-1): DTGVSQNPRHKITKRGQNVTFRCDPISEHNRLYWYRQTLGQGPEFLTYFQNEAQLEKSRLLSDRFSAERPKGSFSTLEIQRTEQGDSAMYLCASSPAPLNTEAFFGQGTRLTVV.

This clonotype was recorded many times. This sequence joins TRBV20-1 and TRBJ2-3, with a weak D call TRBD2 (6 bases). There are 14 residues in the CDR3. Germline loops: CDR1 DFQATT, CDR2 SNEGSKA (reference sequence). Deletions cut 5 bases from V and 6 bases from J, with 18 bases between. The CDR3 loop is CSAGDSKFIDTQYF. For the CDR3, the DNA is TGCAGTGCTGGGGACTCCAAGTTCATCGATACGCAGTATTTT.

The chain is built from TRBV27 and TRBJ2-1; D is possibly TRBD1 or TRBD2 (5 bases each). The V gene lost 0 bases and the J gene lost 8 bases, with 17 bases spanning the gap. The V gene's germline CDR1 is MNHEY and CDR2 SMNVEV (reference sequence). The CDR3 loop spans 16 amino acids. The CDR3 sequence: CASSLSGPGLSYEQFF. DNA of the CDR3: TGTGCCAGCAGTTTATCGGGTCCGGGGCTGTCGTATGAGCAGTTCTTC.

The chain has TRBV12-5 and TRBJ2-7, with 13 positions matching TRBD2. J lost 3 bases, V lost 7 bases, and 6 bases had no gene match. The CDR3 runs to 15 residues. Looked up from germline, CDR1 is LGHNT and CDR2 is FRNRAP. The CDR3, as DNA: TGTGCTAGTGCTACGGGACTAGCGGGGAACTACGAGCAGTACGTC. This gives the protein CASATGLAGNYEQYV.

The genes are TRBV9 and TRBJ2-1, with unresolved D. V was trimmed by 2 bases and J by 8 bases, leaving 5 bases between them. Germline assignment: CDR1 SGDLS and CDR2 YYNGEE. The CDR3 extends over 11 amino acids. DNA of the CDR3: TGTGCCAGCAGCGTTGAGGATGAGCAGTTCTTC. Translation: CASSVEDEQFF.